This TCR beta chain was identified in a study of blood T cell repertoires in COVID-19. Study-wide context: Acute and convalescent COVID-19 specimens originated in the United States, Italy and Spain. PBMCs, B-cell-depleted T cells, or T cells provided the cDNA or gDNA that made up the material.

Assay: immunoSEQ multiplex PCR; the TCRdb copy retains only in-frame clones and omits some. Found here are about 78,000 clones, around 90% of them singletons; the top ten hold roughly 0.72%. V lost 5 bases, J lost 3 bases, and 6 bases stayed unmatched. The CDR3 is 15 residues long. Per the germline V gene, CDR1 is LNHDA and CDR2 is SQIVND (reference sequence). The origin of this receptor is a woman of 80 years or more with acute or convalescent COVID-19. What was sequenced was peripheral blood. This chain uses TRBV19 with TRBJ2-3; TRBD1 matches 9 bases. CDR3 in amino acids: CASSPRDRVTDTQYF. CDR3 DNA sequence: TGTGCCAGTAGTCCCCGGGACAGGGTAACAGATACGCAGTATTTT.